The next 18 T cell receptor beta chains were all read from a single sample in a study of cytomegalovirus exposure and HLA in healthy donors. This PCR relied on a set of 60 Vbeta primers and 13 Jbeta primers. Profiling relied on immunoSEQ multiplex PCR, and the TCRdb table lists in-frame clones only, not all of them. The sample lists about 82,000 clones; about 79% were seen once. The sample consisted of PBMCs. The receptors here all came from a male donor in good health and CMV-seropositive.

The V gene is TRBV7-2, the J gene TRBJ2-1, with 10 bases identical to TRBD2. V gave up 5 bases and J gave up 4 bases; unmatched junction bases: 5. This CDR3 has 15 amino acids. CDR1 is SGHTA, CDR2 FQGNSA, per germline. CDR3 region: CASSPASGSYNEQFF. The CDR3 DNA sequence: TGTGCCAGCAGCCCGGCTAGCGGGAGTTACAATGAGCAGTTCTTC.

This clone has just one count. The V gene is TRBV12-5, the J gene TRBJ2-7; weak D call: TRBD1 (5 bases). Trimming stripped 1 base from V and 5 bases from J, with 6 bases between. Looked up from germline, CDR1 is LGHNT and CDR2 is FRNRAP. The CDR3 length is 12 residues. Here the CDR3 DNA reads TGTGCTAGTGGTTTGGACAGGCACGAGCAGTACTTC. This codes for CASGLDRHEQYF.

This clone was picked up one time. CDR3: CASAQGTGANVLTF. CDR3 DNA sequence: TGTGCCAGTGCTCAGGGGACTGGGGCCAACGTCCTGACTTTC. This rearrangement joins TRBV28 to TRBJ2-6; a possible D gene is TRBD1 (6 bases). Germline CDR1 is MDHEN and CDR2 is SYDVKM. The CDR3 loop spans 14 amino acids. With 9 bases removed from V and 2 bases from J, the gap between germline ends came to 11 bases.

The chain employs TRBV19 and TRBJ1-4; D may be TRBD1 (5 bases). The CDR3 loop spans 14 amino acids. Between the trimmed V and J ends, which lost 4 bases and 4 bases, there was a span of 10 bases. Germline V gene data show CDR1 as LNHDA and CDR2 as SQIVND (reference sequence). The CDR3 DNA reads as TGTGCCAGTAGTAGGACGGGACTTAATGAAAAACTGTTTTTT. It specifies CASSRTGLNEKLFF.

This clone was detected once. The V and J genes are TRBV5-4 and TRBJ2-2, with 15 nucleotides matching TRBD2. CDR3 size: 17 residues. J lost 7 bases, V lost 5 bases, and 9 bases had no gene match. Germline lookup yields CDR1 SGHNT and CDR2 YYREEE (reference sequence). The CDR3 is CASSGLAGGPLDGELFF. The CDR3 region has the DNA TGTGCCAGCAGTGGACTAGCGGGGGGGCCGTTGGACGGGGAGCTGTTTTTT. The full variable domain, completed using reference TRBV5-4 and TRBJ2-2, is ETGVTQSPTHLIKTRGQQVTLRCSSQSGHNTVSWYQQALGQGPQFIFQYYREEENGRGNFPPRFSGLQFPNYSSELNVNALELDDSALYLCASSGLAGGPLDGELFFGEGSRLTVL.

The genes are TRBV28 and TRBJ2-6, with a tentative D call TRBD2 (6 bases). This CDR3 is 19 amino acids long. Trimming shortened V by 4 bases and J by 0 bases, and 19 bases separated the two germline ends. Germline-derived CDR1 and CDR2 are MDHEN and SYDVKM. CDR3 sequence reads: CASSSLLLAIRSGANVLTF. The CDR3 DNA reads as TGTGCCAGCAGTTCCCTTCTTCTAGCGATTCGCTCTGGGGCCAACGTCCTGACTTTC. Drawing the rest from reference TRBV28 and TRBJ2-6, the complete variable domain is DVKVTQSSRYLVKRTGEKVFLECVQDMDHENMFWYRQDPGLGLRLIYFSYDVKMKEKGDIPEGYSVSREKKERFSLILESASTNQTSMYLCASSSLLLAIRSGANVLTFGAGSRLTVL.

The gene calls are TRBV28 and TRBJ1-2, with a weak D call TRBD1 (5 bases). The germline V gene encodes CDR1 MDHEN and CDR2 SYDVKM. Trimming stripped 6 bases from V and 4 bases from J, with 12 bases between. This CDR3 spans 13 amino acids. In nucleotides, the CDR3 is TGTGCCAGCAGCTCCTGGGGGGTCTATGGCTACACCTTC. Residues: CASSSWGVYGYTF.

This chain connects TRBV4-2 to TRBJ2-5, with TRBD2 identical over 8 bases. The J call may be mistaken, given a closer DNA end match to TRBJ2-7. Germline CDR1 LGHNA, CDR2 YNFKEQ. This CDR3 has 16 amino acids. The CDR3: CASSQAGTRRSYEQYF. In DNA form, the CDR3 reads TGTGCCAGCAGCCAAGCCGGGACTAGGCGCTCCTACGAGCAGTACTTC.

The gene calls are TRBV27 and TRBJ1-1; D possibly corresponds to TRBD1 (6 bases). CDR1 is MNHEY and CDR2 is SMNVEV in the germline V gene (reference sequence). The CDR3 is 14 residues long. V lost 4 bases and J 11 bases, leaving 20 bases between the germline ends. The CDR3 is CASSSHSRGGGAFF. CDR3 DNA sequence: TGTGCCAGCAGTTCTCATTCCAGGGGTGGCGGCGCTTTCTTT.

The chain has TRBV28 and TRBJ2-5, with D perhaps TRBD1 (5 bases). The V gene's germline CDR1 is MDHEN and CDR2 SYDVKM. The CDR3 contains 13 residues. V shed 5 bases and J shed 5 bases, with 12 bases lying between them. This chain's CDR3 is CASSLWTWETQYF. The CDR3 DNA reads TGTGCCAGCAGTCTGTGGACATGGGAGACCCAGTACTTC.

CDR3 region: CASSQDEGTGYSEQYF. The DNA for the CDR3 is TGCGCCAGCAGCCAAGATGAGGGGACAGGGTACTCCGAGCAGTACTTC. This chain connects TRBV4-1 to TRBJ2-7; 9 bases match TRBD1. The germline V gene has CDR1 MGHRA and CDR2 YSYEKL. V lost 0 bases and J lost 6; bases outside the gene matches: 9. The CDR3 consists of 16 residues.

This clone showed up just a few times. The chain has TRBV7-2 and TRBJ2-7; 7 bases fit TRBD2. Germline loops: CDR1 SGHTA, CDR2 FQGNSA. The length of the CDR3 is 16 residues. The junction had 6 bases not matched to a gene; V was cut back by 1 base and J by 0 bases. CDR3: CASSLDPAGRSYEQYF. The CDR3 nucleotides are TGTGCCAGCAGCTTAGACCCAGCGGGACGCTCCTACGAGCAGTACTTC.

This clone was observed a handful of times. V and J are TRBV4-2 and TRBJ2-7, with D maybe TRBD2 (5 bases). The CDR3 length is 15 residues. Germline CDR1 is LGHNA and CDR2 is YNFKEQ. V lost 0 bases and J 3 bases, leaving 12 bases between the germline ends. Here the CDR3 DNA reads TGTGCCAGCAGCCAAGATCAGGAGCGGAACTACGAGCAGTACTTC. Translated: CASSQDQERNYEQYF.

The J gene is TRBJ1-2, the V gene TRBV6-5; TRBD1 matches at 8 bases. The CDR3 covers 13 residues. V lost 7 bases to trimming and J lost 3 bases; unmatched junction nucleotides: 4. Germline CDR1 is MNHEY and CDR2 is SVGAGI. CDR3 sequence: CASTMTGDYGYTF. CDR3 coding DNA: TGTGCCAGCACTATGACAGGGGACTATGGCTACACCTTC.

To note about this clone: Sequence at one end of the junction differs from germline and may be a read error. This chain connects TRBV28 to TRBJ2-7, with a possible D match to TRBD1 (6 bases). The CDR3 covers 12 residues. The germline V gene has CDR1 MDHEN and CDR2 SYDVKM. In nucleotides, the CDR3 is TGTGCCAGCAGTTTCGGAGACAGGTCCCATGCGTTC. The encoded protein is CASSFGDRSHAF.

A note on this clone: The junction departs from germline at one end; a sequencing error may be responsible. This sequence joins TRBV7-9 and TRBJ2-1; D unclear. This CDR3 has 13 amino acids. The germline V gene has CDR1 SEHNR and CDR2 FQNEAQ (reference sequence). The DNA of the CDR3 is TGTTCCAGCAGGCGGTTGCCGGGCAATGAGCAGTTCTTC. Its translation: CSSRRLPGNEQFF.

Note on this clone: One junction end disagrees with the germline gene, perhaps due to a read error. The same CDR3 can be traced to other DNA sequences in this sample. V usage is TRBV6-4 and J usage is TRBJ1-1; D call uncertain. The germline gives CDR1 MRHNA, CDR2 SNTAGT. This CDR3 contains 14 residues. In nucleotides, the CDR3 is TGTGCTAGCAGTGACTCGAACAGAAACACTGAAGCTTTCTTT. Its translation is CASSDSNRNTEAFF.

This clone turned up a few times. The chain couples TRBV5-1 to TRBJ1-1; 12 bases align to TRBD1. After removal of 4 bases from V and 1 base from J, the junction contained 8 bases not matched to a gene. Germline-derived CDR1 and CDR2 are SGHRS and YFSETQ. The CDR3 spans 17 residues. The CDR3 coding sequence is TGCGCCAGCAGCGCGGGACAGGGGGCGTTTACGAACACTGAAGCTTTCTTT. Its protein product is CASSAGQGAFTNTEAFF. Using reference TRBV5-1 and TRBJ1-1 for the parts outside the CDR3, the full variable domain is KAGVTQTPRYLIKTRGQQVTLSCSPISGHRSVSWYQQTPGQGLQFLFEYFSETQRNKGNFPGRFSGRQFSNSRSEMNVSTLELGDSALYLCASSAGQGAFTNTEAFFGQGTRLTVV.